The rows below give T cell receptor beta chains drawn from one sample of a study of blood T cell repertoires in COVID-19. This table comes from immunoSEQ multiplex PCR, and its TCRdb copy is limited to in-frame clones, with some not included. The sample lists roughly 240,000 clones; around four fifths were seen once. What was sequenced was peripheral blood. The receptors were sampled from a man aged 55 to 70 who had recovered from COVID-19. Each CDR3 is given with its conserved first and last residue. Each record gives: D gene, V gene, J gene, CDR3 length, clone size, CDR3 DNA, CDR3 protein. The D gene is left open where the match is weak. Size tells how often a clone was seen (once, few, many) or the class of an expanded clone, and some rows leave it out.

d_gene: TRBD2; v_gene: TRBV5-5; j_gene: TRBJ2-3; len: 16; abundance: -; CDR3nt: TGTGCCAGCAGCCTTATAGCGGGAGGGAGCACAGATACGCAGTATTTT; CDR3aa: CASSLIAGGSTDTQYF
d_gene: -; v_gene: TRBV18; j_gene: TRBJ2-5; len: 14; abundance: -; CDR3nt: TGTGCCAGCTCACCAACAGGCATTCAAGAGACCCAGTACTTC; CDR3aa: CASSPTGIQETQYF
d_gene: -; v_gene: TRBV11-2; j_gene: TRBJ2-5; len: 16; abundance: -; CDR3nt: TGTGCCAGCAGCTTAGGGGTCTTACAGAACCAAGAGACCCAGTACTTC; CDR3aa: CASSLGVLQNQETQYF
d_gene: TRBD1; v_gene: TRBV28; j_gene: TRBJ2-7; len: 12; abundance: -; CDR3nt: TGTGCCAGCGAGACAGGGAATTACGAGCAGTACTTC; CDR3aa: CASETGNYEQYF
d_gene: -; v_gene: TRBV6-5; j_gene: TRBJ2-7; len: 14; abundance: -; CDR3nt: TGTGCCAGCAGTTACGCCCAGGGGCTGTACGAGCAGTACTTC; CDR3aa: CASSYAQGLYEQYF
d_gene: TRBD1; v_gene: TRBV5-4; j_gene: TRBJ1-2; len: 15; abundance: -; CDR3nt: TGTGCCAGCAGCCAAGTGGGACAGGGCATCTATGGCTACACCTTC; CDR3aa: CASSQVGQGIYGYTF
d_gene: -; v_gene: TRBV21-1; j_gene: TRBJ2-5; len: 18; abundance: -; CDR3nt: TGTGCCAGCAGCAAAGAGTCTCTGGCGGGACAGAGGCAAGAGACCCAGTACTTC; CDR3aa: CASSKESLAGQRQETQYF
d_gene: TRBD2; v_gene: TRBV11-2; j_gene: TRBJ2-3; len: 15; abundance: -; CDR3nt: TGTGCCAGCAGCCGACTAGCGGGAGGGACAGATACGCAGTATTTT; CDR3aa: CASSRLAGGTDTQYF
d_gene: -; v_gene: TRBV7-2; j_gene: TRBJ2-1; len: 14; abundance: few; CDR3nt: TGTGCCAGCACCCCCGGGCTAGCGTGGGGTGAGCAGTTCTTC; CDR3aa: CASTPGLAWGEQFF
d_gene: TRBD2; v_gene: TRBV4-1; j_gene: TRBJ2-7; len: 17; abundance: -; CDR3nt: TGCGCCAGCAGCCTAAGTGGGGCTAGCGGGGTCACCTACGAGCAGTACTTC; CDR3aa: CASSLSGASGVTYEQYF
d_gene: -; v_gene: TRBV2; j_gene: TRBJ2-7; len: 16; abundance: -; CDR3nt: TGTGCCAGCACTAAGACAATTAGGACAAGGGTCGACGAGCAGTACTTC; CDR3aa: CASTKTIRTRVDEQYF
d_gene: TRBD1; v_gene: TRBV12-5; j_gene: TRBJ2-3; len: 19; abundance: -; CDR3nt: TGTGCTAGTGCCCAGCCCTTCCCGTCAGGGGGATCTAGCACAGATACGCAGTATTTT; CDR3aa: CASAQPFPSGGSSTDTQYF
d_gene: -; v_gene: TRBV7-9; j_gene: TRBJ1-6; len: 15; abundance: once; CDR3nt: TGTGCCAGCAGTTATACACGGGGGTTTGGGTCACCCCTCCACTTT; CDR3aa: CASSYTRGFGSPLHF
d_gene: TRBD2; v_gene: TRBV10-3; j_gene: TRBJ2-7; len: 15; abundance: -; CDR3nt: TGTGCCATCAGTGCATCGACTAGCTTGGACAACGAGCAGTACTTC; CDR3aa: CAISASTSLDNEQYF
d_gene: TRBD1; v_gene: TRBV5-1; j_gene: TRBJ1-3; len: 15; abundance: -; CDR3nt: TGCGCCAGCAGCTTGGATAGGGGGCCGGTAAACACCATATATTTT; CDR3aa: CASSLDRGPVNTIYF
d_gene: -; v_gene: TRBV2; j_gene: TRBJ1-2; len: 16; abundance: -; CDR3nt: TGTGCCAGCAGTGAAACAGGCCACGCACCTTTCTATGGCTACACCTTC; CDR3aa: CASSETGHAPFYGYTF
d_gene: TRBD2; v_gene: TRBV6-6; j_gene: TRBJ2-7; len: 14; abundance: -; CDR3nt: TGTGCCAGCAGGACGGGAGGGCCCTTCTACGAGCAGTACTTC; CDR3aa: CASRTGGPFYEQYF
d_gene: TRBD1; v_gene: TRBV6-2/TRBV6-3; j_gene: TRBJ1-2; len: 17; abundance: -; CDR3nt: TGTGCCAGCAGTTACGTGAGGGGGCAAGGAAGGAACTATGGCTACACCTTC; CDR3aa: CASSYVRGQGRNYGYTF
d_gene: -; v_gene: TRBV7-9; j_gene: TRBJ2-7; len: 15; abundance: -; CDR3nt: TGTGCCAGCAGCGTCGCCCCGAGTGTGTCCTACGAGCAGTACTTC; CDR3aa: CASSVAPSVSYEQYF
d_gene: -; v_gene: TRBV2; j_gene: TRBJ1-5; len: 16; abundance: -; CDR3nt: TGTGCCAGCAGTGAAGGGGGCAGGGCGAACAATCAGCCCCAGCATTTT; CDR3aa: CASSEGGRANNQPQHF
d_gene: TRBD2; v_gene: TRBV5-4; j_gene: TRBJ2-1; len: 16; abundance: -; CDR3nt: TGTGCCAGCAGCCCCGCCAGCGGGAGCTCCTACAATGAGCAGTTCTTC; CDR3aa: CASSPASGSSYNEQFF